The rows below give T cell receptor beta chains drawn from one sample of a study of T cell changes during pregnancy in multiple sclerosis. The repertoire was sequenced with immunoSEQ multiplex PCR; TCRdb's copy has only in-frame clones and lacks some. The sample holds 50,000 to 55,000 clones, 80% to 95% seen once. Here the sequenced sample was CD4+ T cells from peripheral blood mononuclear cells, taken after pregnancy. The receptors originated from a female donor with multiple sclerosis, enrolled in a pregnancy study. Each CDR3 is given with its conserved first and last residue. The D gene is left open where the match is weak. Only some rows state a clone size, as once, few, many or a class for expanded clones.

d_call: TRBD1
v_call: TRBV18
j_call: TRBJ1-1
clone_size: NA
cdr3_aa: CASSPLRQGAGSNTEAFF
cdr3_nt: TGTGCCAGCTCACCACTACGACAGGGGGCCGGTTCGAACACTGAAGCTTTCTTT

d_call: TRBD1
v_call: TRBV5-1
j_call: TRBJ2-3
clone_size: NA
cdr3_aa: CASSLGQGAWTDTQYF
cdr3_nt: TGCGCCAGCAGCTTAGGACAGGGGGCTTGGACAGATACGCAGTATTTT

d_call: TRBD2
v_call: TRBV9
j_call: TRBJ2-3
clone_size: NA
cdr3_aa: CASSVGTSGSRDTQYF
cdr3_nt: TGTGCCAGCAGCGTAGGGACTAGCGGGAGTCGGGATACGCAGTATTTT

d_call: TRBD1
v_call: TRBV27
j_call: TRBJ2-1
clone_size: NA
cdr3_aa: CASSRQGIEQFF
cdr3_nt: TGTGCCAGCAGTCGACAGGGGATTGAGCAGTTCTTC

d_call: NA
v_call: TRBV7-6
j_call: TRBJ2-3
clone_size: once
cdr3_aa: CASSLRQASTDTQYF
cdr3_nt: TGTGCCAGCAGCTTACGACAGGCTAGCACAGATACGCAGTATTTT

d_call: TRBD2
v_call: TRBV5-1
j_call: TRBJ2-1
clone_size: NA
cdr3_aa: CASSFAGGYNEQFF
cdr3_nt: TGCGCCAGCAGCTTCGCGGGAGGGTACAATGAGCAGTTCTTC

d_call: TRBD2
v_call: TRBV11-2
j_call: TRBJ2-1
clone_size: NA
cdr3_aa: CASSLSPTSGNYNEQFF
cdr3_nt: TGTGCCAGCAGCTTATCGCCGACTAGCGGGAACTACAATGAGCAGTTCTTC

d_call: NA
v_call: TRBV19
j_call: TRBJ2-1
clone_size: NA
cdr3_aa: CASSRIPGQGGLADYNEQFF
cdr3_nt: TGTGCCAGTAGCAGGATTCCGGGACAGGGGGGACTAGCGGATTACAATGAGCAGTTCTTC

d_call: NA
v_call: TRBV29-1
j_call: TRBJ2-3
clone_size: NA
cdr3_aa: CSVGGGFTDTQYF
cdr3_nt: TGCAGCGTTGGTGGCGGGTTTACAGATACGCAGTATTTT

d_call: TRBD2
v_call: TRBV11-3
j_call: TRBJ2-5
clone_size: NA
cdr3_aa: CASSFGGGRETQYF
cdr3_nt: TGTGCCAGCAGCTTTGGCGGGGGAAGAGAGACCCAGTACTTC

d_call: NA
v_call: TRBV6-1
j_call: TRBJ2-7
clone_size: NA
cdr3_aa: CASRGLTVTYEQYF
cdr3_nt: TGTGCCAGCAGGGGACTTACTGTAACCTACGAGCAGTACTTC

d_call: TRBD1
v_call: TRBV7-8
j_call: TRBJ2-3
clone_size: NA
cdr3_aa: CASSAQGGSTDTQYF
cdr3_nt: TGTGCCAGCAGCGCACAGGGGGGCAGCACAGATACGCAGTATTTT

d_call: NA
v_call: TRBV5-4
j_call: TRBJ2-5
clone_size: NA
cdr3_aa: CASSPSGPSQETQYF
cdr3_nt: TGTGCCAGCAGCCCGAGCGGGCCCAGCCAAGAGACCCAGTACTTC

d_call: NA
v_call: TRBV4-2
j_call: TRBJ2-2
clone_size: NA
cdr3_aa: CASSRGDTGELFF
cdr3_nt: TGTGCCAGCAGCCGGGGGGACACCGGGGAGCTGTTTTTT

d_call: NA
v_call: TRBV18
j_call: TRBJ2-3
clone_size: NA
cdr3_aa: CASSPLREGADTQYF
cdr3_nt: TGTGCCAGCTCACCTTTGCGGGAAGGAGCAGATACGCAGTATTTT

d_call: NA
v_call: TRBV18
j_call: TRBJ2-4
clone_size: once
cdr3_aa: CASSPQTDWAKNIQYF
cdr3_nt: TGTGCCAGCTCACCACAGACTGATTGGGCCAAAAACATTCAGTACTTC

d_call: TRBD2
v_call: TRBV5-4
j_call: TRBJ2-7
clone_size: NA
cdr3_aa: CASTPGGRPSSYEQYF
cdr3_nt: TGTGCCAGCACCCCGGGGGGGCGTCCCTCCTCCTACGAGCAGTACTTC

d_call: TRBD1
v_call: TRBV9
j_call: TRBJ1-4
clone_size: NA
cdr3_aa: CASSGGQGAGSEKLFF
cdr3_nt: TGTGCCAGCAGCGGGGGACAGGGGGCAGGGAGTGAAAAACTGTTTTTT

d_call: NA
v_call: TRBV29-1
j_call: TRBJ1-1
clone_size: NA
cdr3_aa: CSVLDRLNTEAFF
cdr3_nt: TGCAGCGTTTTAGACAGGTTGAACACTGAAGCTTTCTTT

d_call: TRBD2
v_call: TRBV18
j_call: TRBJ2-5
clone_size: few
cdr3_aa: CASSPRLAGGRQETQYF
cdr3_nt: TGTGCCAGCTCACCGAGACTAGCGGGAGGGAGGCAAGAGACCCAGTACTTC

d_call: NA
v_call: TRBV9
j_call: TRBJ1-1
clone_size: NA
cdr3_aa: CASTKSQGGINTEAFF
cdr3_nt: TGTGCCAGCACGAAGAGTCAAGGGGGAATTAACACTGAAGCTTTCTTT

d_call: NA
v_call: TRBV7-2
j_call: TRBJ1-2
clone_size: NA
cdr3_aa: CASSLAHGGSNYGYTF
cdr3_nt: TGTGCCAGCAGCTTAGCGCACGGGGGGAGTAACTATGGCTACACCTTC

d_call: NA
v_call: TRBV19
j_call: TRBJ1-4
clone_size: NA
cdr3_aa: CASGSWAANEKLFF
cdr3_nt: TGTGCCAGTGGGTCGTGGGCAGCTAATGAAAAACTGTTTTTT

d_call: TRBD1
v_call: TRBV14
j_call: TRBJ2-6
clone_size: NA
cdr3_aa: CARMGRGLSGANVLTF
cdr3_nt: TGTGCCAGGATGGGCAGGGGGCTCTCTGGGGCCAACGTCCTGACTTTC

d_call: TRBD1
v_call: TRBV18
j_call: TRBJ2-7
clone_size: NA
cdr3_aa: CASSPLRGQGFSEQYF
cdr3_nt: TGTGCCAGCTCACCACTGCGCGGACAGGGGTTTTCCGAGCAGTACTTC

d_call: NA
v_call: TRBV15
j_call: TRBJ2-7
clone_size: NA
cdr3_aa: CATSRGGPYEQYF
cdr3_nt: TGTGCCACCAGCAGAGGTGGGCCGTACGAGCAGTACTTC

d_call: TRBD2
v_call: TRBV4-3
j_call: TRBJ2-7
clone_size: NA
cdr3_aa: CASSQHRLAGEQYF
cdr3_nt: TGCGCCAGCAGCCAACATCGACTAGCTGGAGAGCAGTACTTC

d_call: NA
v_call: TRBV29-1
j_call: TRBJ2-7
clone_size: NA
cdr3_aa: CSASQGLFYEQYF
cdr3_nt: TGCAGCGCCTCCCAGGGACTCTTCTACGAGCAGTACTTC

d_call: NA
v_call: TRBV11-2
j_call: TRBJ2-3
clone_size: NA
cdr3_aa: CASSLGRWGSRTDTQYF
cdr3_nt: TGTGCCAGCAGCTTAGGACGATGGGGCTCCCGCACAGATACGCAGTATTTT

d_call: NA
v_call: TRBV27
j_call: TRBJ2-3
clone_size: NA
cdr3_aa: CASSQGLDTDTQYF
cdr3_nt: TGTGCCAGCAGTCAGGGACTTGACACAGATACGCAGTATTTT

d_call: TRBD2
v_call: TRBV7-8
j_call: TRBJ2-1
clone_size: NA
cdr3_aa: CASSPWTSGGLYNEQFF
cdr3_nt: TGTGCCAGCAGCCCCTGGACTAGCGGGGGCCTCTACAATGAGCAGTTCTTC

d_call: NA
v_call: TRBV12-5
j_call: TRBJ2-7
clone_size: NA
cdr3_aa: CASGLVGEVNEQYF
cdr3_nt: TGTGCTAGTGGTTTGGTAGGGGAGGTAAACGAGCAGTACTTC

d_call: NA
v_call: TRBV7-3
j_call: TRBJ2-2
clone_size: NA
cdr3_aa: CASSSSPQTGELFF
cdr3_nt: TGTGCCAGCAGCTCCTCTCCACAGACCGGGGAGCTGTTTTTT

d_call: NA
v_call: TRBV23-1
j_call: TRBJ2-4
clone_size: NA
cdr3_aa: CASSQSSAGNPRAKNIQYF
cdr3_nt: TGCGCCAGCAGTCAATCGTCGGCGGGGAATCCACGCGCCAAAAACATTCAGTACTTC

d_call: NA
v_call: TRBV19
j_call: TRBJ2-1
clone_size: NA
cdr3_aa: CASSIEAQRNYNEQFF
cdr3_nt: TGTGCCAGTAGTATTGAAGCCCAGCGAAACTACAATGAGCAGTTCTTC

d_call: TRBD2
v_call: TRBV7-9
j_call: TRBJ2-5
clone_size: NA
cdr3_aa: CASSLGVAGDGETQYF
cdr3_nt: TGTGCCAGCAGCTTAGGGGTAGCGGGAGATGGGGAGACCCAGTACTTC

d_call: NA
v_call: TRBV5-1
j_call: TRBJ2-5
clone_size: NA
cdr3_aa: CASSSGQIQETQYF
cdr3_nt: TGCGCCAGCAGTTCAGGACAGATTCAAGAGACCCAGTACTTC